Each of the 28 T cell receptor beta chains below was sequenced from the same sample in a study of identical twins. TCRdb processed the 5' RACE reads anew with MiXCR; each CDR3 protein has one entry. The table shows under 300,000 distinct CDR3 sequences, with roughly 13% occurring only once. The sequencing sample was made of memory (CD45RO+) T cells sorted from blood. These receptors were taken from a woman aged 18-29 years in good health.

The sample holds a few counts of this clonotype. The genes are TRBV14 and TRBJ1-1, with 10 bases identical to TRBD1. Per the germline V gene, CDR1 is SGHDN and CDR2 is FVKESK. V gave up 6 bases and J gave up 7 bases; unmatched junction bases: 14. This CDR3 contains 16 residues. This CDR3 reads CASSRDPGQGQIEAFF. CDR3 coding DNA: TGTGCCAGCAGTCGAGATCCGGGACAGGGGCAGATTGAAGCTTTCTTT.

The V and J genes are TRBV19 and TRBJ1-1; 7 bases agree with TRBD1. Germline CDR1 and CDR2: LNHDA and SQIVND (reference sequence). The CDR3 loop spans 14 amino acids. Trimming took 3 bases from V and 4 from J; bases not matched to a gene: 5. The CDR3: CASSIEGARTEAFF. CDR3 DNA sequence: TGTGCCAGTAGTATCGAGGGGGCGCGCACTGAAGCTTTCTTT.

This clonotype occurred a few times. The chain joins TRBV6-6 to TRBJ2-3; D uncertain. CDR1 and CDR2 (germline): MNHNY, SVGAGI (reference sequence). Trimming took 10 bases from V and 4 from J, leaving 12 bases between them. This CDR3 has 12 amino acids. This CDR3 reads CATTIGPDTQYF. The DNA of the CDR3 is TGTGCCACGACGATCGGGCCAGATACGCAGTATTTT.

In this sample, this clonotype turned up a few times. This sequence joins TRBV10-3 and TRBJ2-1; 14 positions match TRBD2. CDR1 and CDR2 from the germline V gene are ENHRY and SYGVKD. V shed 7 bases, J shed 7 bases, and the junction held 3 bases outside the gene matches. The CDR3 is 14 amino acids. DNA of the CDR3: TGTGCCATCAAGACTAGCGGGGGGGTAAATGAGCAGTTCTTC. Amino acids: CAIKTSGGVNEQFF.

Only a few counts were recorded for this clonotype. The chain employs TRBV3-1 and TRBJ2-3; D is unclear. The CDR3 extends over 14 amino acids. Looked up from germline, CDR1 is LGHDT and CDR2 is YNNKEL (reference sequence). Trimming removed 2 bases at V and 4 bases at J, with 10 bases between. The CDR3 DNA follows: TGTGCCAGCAGCCAATACTTTGCGCCAGATACGCAGTATTTT. Amino acid sequence: CASSQYFAPDTQYF.

This clonotype came up a few times. This rearrangement joins TRBV10-3 to TRBJ2-4; unclear D gene. The germline V gene encodes CDR1 ENHRY and CDR2 SYGVKD. V was pared by 5 bases and J by 9 bases, with 8 bases between. The CDR3 is made up of 11 amino acids. CDR3 bases: TGTGCCATCAGTAGTACGGGCATTCAGTACTTC. Translating it yields CAISSTGIQYF.

This clonotype has just a few counts. The rearrangement joins TRBV6-5 to TRBJ2-1; 8 positions match TRBD1. The V gene end was trimmed by 4 bases and the J gene end by 9 bases; junction bases not matched to a gene: 14. The length of the CDR3 is 16 residues. Germline V gene data show CDR1 as MNHEY and CDR2 as SVGAGI. CDR3 in amino acids: CASSSPSARGRPEQFF. CDR3 nucleotides: TGTGCCAGCAGTTCCCCCTCGGCCAGGGGGCGACCTGAGCAGTTCTTC.

The rearrangement uses TRBV9 and TRBJ2-1; 8 bases line up with TRBD2. CDR1 and CDR2 from the germline V gene are SGDLS and YYNGEE. CDR3 length: 17 amino acids. V lost 0 bases, J lost 5 bases, and 10 bases stayed unmatched. CDR3 region: CASSVGPGRELNNEQFF. The CDR3 DNA sequence: TGTGCCAGCAGCGTAGGACCCGGGAGGGAACTGAACAATGAGCAGTTCTTC.

This clonotype was counted once. The J gene is TRBJ2-7, the V gene TRBV20-1, with 9 nucleotides matching TRBD1. This CDR3 is 14 amino acids long. With V trimmed by 2 bases and J by 5 bases, 7 bases remained unmatched. From germline, CDR1 is DFQATT and CDR2 SNEGSKA (reference sequence). CDR3 region: CSARPRDRANEQYF. DNA of the CDR3: TGCAGTGCTAGACCGCGGGACAGGGCCAACGAGCAGTACTTC.

The genes are TRBV19 and TRBJ2-3; TRBD1 agrees at 7 bases. The ends lost 5 bases at V and 0 bases at J; junction bases unmatched: 5. The CDR3 is 15 residues long. Germline V lookup: CDR1 LNHDA, CDR2 SQIVND (reference sequence). The CDR3 DNA is TGTGCCAGTAGTTTCGACAGGGCAAGCACAGATACGCAGTATTTT. Residues: CASSFDRASTDTQYF.

This clonotype has a handful of counts. The chain combines TRBV12-3 or TRBV12-4 with TRBJ2-4; D perhaps matches TRBD2 (6 bases). This CDR3 region has 11 residues. V was pared by 4 bases and J by 11 bases, with 9 bases between. The CDR3 coding sequence is TGTGCCAGCAGTTCCGGCGGGGTTCAGTACTTC. This codes for CASSSGGVQYF.

CDR3 residues: CASSLDRSIQYF. DNA of the CDR3: TGTGCCAGCAGCTTAGATCGGTCCATTCAGTACTTC. The genes are TRBV7-2 and TRBJ2-4, with no clear D. The CDR3 loop spans 12 amino acids. Trimming stripped 1 base from V and 9 bases from J, with 7 bases between. Germline CDR1 reads SGHTA; CDR2 reads FQGNSA. Variable domain in full (rest from reference TRBV7-2 and TRBJ2-4): GAGVSQSPSNKVTEKGKDVELRCDPISGHTALYWYRQSLGQGLEFLIYFQGNSAPDKSGLPSDRFSAERTGGSVSTLTIQRTQQEDSAVYLCASSLDRSIQYFGAGTRLSVL.

This chain joins TRBV4-3 and TRBJ2-1; 10 bases map to TRBD2. CDR3 size: 16 residues. The germline V gene has CDR1 LGHNA and CDR2 YSLEER. V lost 8 bases, J lost 4 bases, and 11 bases stayed unmatched. The DNA for the CDR3 is TGCGCCAGCCGGGCCAGGACTAGCGGCGAATACAATGAGCAGTTCTTC. Translating it yields CASRARTSGEYNEQFF.

CDR3 loop: CASSPGPGYYEQYF. The CDR3 DNA reads as TGTGCCAGCAGCCCAGGGCCGGGCTACTACGAGCAGTACTTC. The rearrangement uses TRBV11-1 and TRBJ2-7; weak D call: TRBD1 (5 bases). CDR1 SGHAT and CDR2 FQDESV come from the germline V gene (reference sequence). This CDR3 spans 14 amino acids. Trimming left V 5 bases short and J 3 bases short, with 14 bases between.

The V and J genes are TRBV3-1 and TRBJ2-3; 14 nucleotides line up with TRBD2. In germline, CDR1 is LGHDT, CDR2 YNNKEL (reference sequence). The length of the CDR3 is 15 residues. Germline trimming cut 3 bases from V and 5 bases from J; bases unmatched to any gene: 1. CDR3 nucleotide sequence: TGTGCCAGCAGCCATGGACTAGCGGGAGGAGATACGCAGTATTTT. Translation gives CASSHGLAGGDTQYF.

This clonotype came up many times. The V call is TRBV12-3 or TRBV12-4, the J call TRBJ2-7; 10 nucleotides align to TRBD2. The V and J ends lost 6 bases and 0 bases, in that order; junction bases with no gene match: 5. CDR3 length: 15 residues. The CDR3 is CASSRLAGLSYEQYF. The CDR3, as DNA: TGTGCCAGCAGCCGACTAGCGGGTCTCTCCTACGAGCAGTACTTC.

A few counts support this clonotype. V usage is TRBV3-1 and J usage is TRBJ2-5, with 7 bases lining up with TRBD1. Germline values: CDR1 LGHDT, CDR2 YNNKEL (reference sequence). Unmatched junction bases numbered 2, after V lost 5 bases and J lost 5 bases. This CDR3 region has 12 residues. The CDR3 loop reads CASSGTAETQYF. CDR3 in DNA: TGTGCCAGCAGCGGGACAGCGGAGACCCAGTACTTC.

In its sample, this clonotype was seen a few times. The gene calls are TRBV6-1 and TRBJ2-7, with TRBD2 matching 9 bases. CDR1 is MNHNS and CDR2 is SASEGT in the germline V gene. CDR3 length: 15 amino acids. J lost 4 bases, V lost 8 bases, and 12 bases had no gene match. Here the CDR3 reads CASWASGNSVYEQYF. The CDR3 DNA follows: TGTGCCAGCTGGGCTAGCGGGAACTCTGTATACGAGCAGTACTTC.

This clonotype occurred a few times. The CDR3 coding sequence is TGTGCCAGCAGCTTATTACGGGGGGCCGAGCAGTACTTC. Translated, it gives CASSLLRGAEQYF. The chain carries TRBV7-2 and TRBJ2-7, with D maybe TRBD2 (7 bases). Trimming left V 2 bases short and J 6 bases short, with 11 bases between. The germline V gene has CDR1 SGHTA and CDR2 FQGNSA. The CDR3 totals 13 residues.

This clonotype showed up just a few times. The chain carries TRBV20-1 and TRBJ2-1; D possibly corresponds to TRBD2 (5 bases). The ends were cut back, 0 bases at V and 3 bases at J, with 6 bases in the middle. Germline V gene sequence: CDR1 DFQATT, CDR2 SNEGSKA (reference sequence). This CDR3 is 13 amino acids long. The CDR3 loop is CSARDGLYNEQFF. CDR3 bases: TGCAGTGCTAGAGATGGACTCTACAATGAGCAGTTCTTC.

In its sample, this clonotype was seen a few times. The chain carries TRBV7-9 and TRBJ1-1, with TRBD1 as a possible D gene (5 bases). The germline V and J ends were trimmed by 2 bases and 1 base, with 14 bases remaining between them. The CDR3 has 16 amino acids. Germline V gene data show CDR1 as SEHNR and CDR2 as FQNEAQ (reference sequence). The CDR3 DNA is TGTGCCAGCAGCTTAAGTATCGGGGGGGGGAACACTGAAGCTTTCTTT. It translates to CASSLSIGGGNTEAFF.

The chain joins TRBV6-5 to TRBJ1-6, with unresolved D. This CDR3 has 13 residues. Germline V gene lookup returns CDR1 MNHEY and CDR2 SVGAGI. Trimming stripped 4 bases from V and 8 bases from J, with 9 bases between. CDR3 sequence reads: CASSSRGYSPLHF. In nucleotides, the CDR3 is TGTGCCAGCAGTTCACGGGGATATTCACCCCTCCACTTT.

The chain combines TRBV12-3 or TRBV12-4 with TRBJ1-1; perhaps TRBD1 as D (6 bases). The CDR3 has 12 residues. V lost 6 bases and J 6 bases, leaving 11 bases between the germline ends. The CDR3: CASRRGTSEAFF. The CDR3 nucleotides are TGTGCCAGCAGACGGGGGACATCTGAAGCTTTCTTT.

There are many counts of this clonotype. The rearrangement joins TRBV11-2 to TRBJ2-5; either TRBD1 or TRBD2 may fit D (5 bases each). The CDR3 extends over 16 amino acids. The V and J ends lost 1 base and 7 bases respectively, with 19 bases between them. The germline V gene has CDR1 SGHAT and CDR2 FQNNGV. CDR3 sequence reads: CASSLGTLAVQGTQYF. The DNA of the CDR3 is TGTGCCAGCAGCTTAGGCACTCTAGCTGTGCAGGGGACCCAGTACTTC.

This clonotype came up a few times. V gene TRBV3-1 combines with J gene TRBJ1-1; D possibly corresponds to TRBD1 (5 bases). The germline V gene has CDR1 LGHDT and CDR2 YNNKEL (reference sequence). Trimming cost V 0 bases and J 6 bases, with 11 bases left between them. The CDR3 length is 14 residues. In DNA form, the CDR3 reads TGTGCCAGCAGCCAAGATGGGGCGGGGTCTGAAGCTTTCTTT. Amino acid sequence: CASSQDGAGSEAFF.

Only a few counts were recorded for this clonotype. The chain recombines TRBV19 with TRBJ2-3; D is undetermined. V dropped 3 bases and J dropped 3 bases, with 10 bases sitting between them. CDR1 and CDR2 from the germline V gene are LNHDA and SQIVND (reference sequence). The CDR3 extends over 14 amino acids. The CDR3 nucleotides are TGTGCCAGTAGTATTCGGGCCCGTACAGATACGCAGTATTTT. It specifies CASSIRARTDTQYF. Using reference TRBV19 and TRBJ2-3 for the parts outside the CDR3, the full variable domain is DGGITQSPKYLFRKEGQNVTLSCEQNLNHDAMYWYRQDPGQGLRLIYYSQIVNDFQKGDIAEGYSVSREKKESFPLTVTSAQKNPTAFYLCASSIRARTDTQYFGPGTRLTVL.

The chain is built from TRBV6-2 or TRBV6-3 and TRBJ1-5, with a weak D call TRBD1 (6 bases). The CDR3 runs to 16 residues. Germline CDR1 and CDR2: MNHEY and SVGEGT. V dropped 0 bases and J dropped 6 bases, with 15 bases sitting between them. For the CDR3, the DNA is TGTGCCAGCAGTTACTCGAAGGGGGGCTCCATTCAGCCCCAGCATTTT. Protein: CASSYSKGGSIQPQHF.

This chain connects TRBV27 to TRBJ2-1; D not resolved. Germline lookup yields CDR1 MNHEY and CDR2 SMNVEV (reference sequence). V was pared by 2 bases and J by 5 bases, with 7 bases between. CDR3 length: 13 amino acids. The CDR3 coding sequence is TGTGCCAGCAGTTTACGAGCAAACAATGAGCAGTTCTTC. Residues: CASSLRANNEQFF.